Listed below are T cell receptor beta chains from one sample, sequenced in a study of shared clonotypes between healthy human individuals. This table comes from immunoSEQ multiplex PCR, and its TCRdb copy is limited to in-frame clones, with some not included. Of roughly 1,500,000 clones in the sample, roughly 98% were seen once. Sequenced sample: naive CD4+ T cells sorted from blood. These TCRs come from a man aged 25-40 years in good health. Each CDR3 is given with its conserved first and last residue. Each record gives: J gene, D gene, clone size, V gene, CDR3 DNA, CDR3 protein. D genes are given only for firm matches. Rows give clone size only sometimes, using once, few, many, or a class for an expanded clone.

TRBJ2-4	NA	once	TRBV7-9	TGTGCCAGCAGCTTTCAGGCGGGGCTAGCCAAAAACATTCAGTACTTC	CASSFQAGLAKNIQYF
TRBJ2-5	NA	NA	TRBV25-1	TGTGCCAGCAGTATGCGGACTCCCCCGGGGACCCAGTACTTC	CASSMRTPPGTQYF
TRBJ2-5	NA	once	TRBV6-1	TGTGCCGGAGGGCCGATGCTACAAGAGACCCAGTACTTC	CAGGPMLQETQYF
TRBJ2-3	NA	NA	TRBV5-1	TGCGCCAGCGGGGGTCAGTTCACAGATACGCAGTATTTT	CASGGQFTDTQYF
TRBJ2-7	TRBD1	NA	TRBV5-1	TGCGCCAGCAGCCTCCGACAGGGGGTAGGCTACGAGCAGTACTTC	CASSLRQGVGYEQYF
TRBJ1-2	NA	NA	TRBV7-2	TGTGCCAGCAGCTGGACAGACTATGGCTACACCTTC	CASSWTDYGYTF
TRBJ1-1	TRBD1	NA	TRBV5-5	TGTGCCAGCAGCGCACCGGGACAGCGTAACACTGAAGCTTTCTTT	CASSAPGQRNTEAFF
TRBJ2-1	TRBD2	NA	TRBV7-8	TGTGCCAGCAGCCACGCGGGACTATCCGACAATGAGCAGTTCTTC	CASSHAGLSDNEQFF
TRBJ1-3	TRBD1	NA	TRBV7-2	TGTGCCAGCAGCTTAACTAGGGGGCCCTCTGGAAACACCATATATTTT	CASSLTRGPSGNTIYF
TRBJ1-1	NA	once	TRBV29-1	TGCAGCGTCAGGGTCTCGGGGAACACTGAAGCTTTCTTT	CSVRVSGNTEAFF
TRBJ2-1	TRBD2	NA	TRBV27	TGTGCCAGCAGTCAAGCGGGAGGGGAGCAGTTCTTC	CASSQAGGEQFF
TRBJ2-5	NA	NA	TRBV5-1	TGCGCCAGCAGCCTAAGACAGGACGCATGGAAGAAGACCCAGTACTTC	CASSLRQDAWKKTQYF
TRBJ2-2	NA	NA	TRBV15	TGTGCCACCAGAACCTATAGCGAGGACGGGGAGCTGTTTTTT	CATRTYSEDGELFF
TRBJ1-2	NA	NA	TRBV28	TGTGCCAGCAGCCTTACACACAGGGTTGGCGGCTACACCTTC	CASSLTHRVGGYTF
TRBJ1-2	NA	NA	TRBV2	TGTGCCAGCAGTGAAGCGCGAAACTATGGCTACACCTTC	CASSEARNYGYTF
TRBJ2-7	TRBD2	NA	TRBV7-9	TGTGCCAGCAGCTTGGCTAGCGGGGGACGGCAGTACTTC	CASSLASGGRQYF
TRBJ2-7	NA	NA	TRBV19	TGTGCCAGTAGTGGGCCGGGCCCCTACGAGCAGTACTTC	CASSGPGPYEQYF
TRBJ2-7	NA	NA	TRBV28	TGTGCCAGCAGAGGCGGGACCACCTACGAGCAGTACTTC	CASRGGTTYEQYF
TRBJ2-4	TRBD2	NA	TRBV5-1	TGCGCCAGCAGTTCTCGACTAGCGGGAGGGTTAGCCAAAAACATTCAGTACTTC	CASSSRLAGGLAKNIQYF
TRBJ2-1	TRBD1	NA	TRBV18	TGTGCCAGCTCACCGCCTCCGGGACAGGGGGCTCGCGATGAGCAGTTCTTC	CASSPPPGQGARDEQFF
TRBJ1-1	NA	once	TRBV15	TGTGCCACCGGGGGCGAAGCTTTCTTT	CATGGEAFF
TRBJ2-2	NA	once	TRBV11-1	TGTGCCAGCAGCTTAGTAGGACCGTCCACCGGGGAGCTGTTTTTT	CASSLVGPSTGELFF
TRBJ2-3	TRBD1	NA	TRBV6-6	TGTGCCAGCAGTAGGACAGGGGGATTAAGCACAGATACGCAGTATTTT	CASSRTGGLSTDTQYF
TRBJ2-1	TRBD2	NA	TRBV5-1	TGCGCCAGCAGTTTTGGACTAGCGGGAGGATTAAATGAGCAGTTCTTC	CASSFGLAGGLNEQFF
TRBJ1-5	NA	NA	TRBV27	TGTGCCAGCAGTTTTGTGGGGCAGCCCCAGCATTTT	CASSFVGQPQHF
TRBJ2-7	TRBD2	NA	TRBV10-2	TGCGCCAGTCTAGCGGGAGGGCCCTACGAGCAGTACTTC	CASLAGGPYEQYF
TRBJ1-1	NA	NA	TRBV7-9	TGTGCCAGCAGGAAGGGTGTCACTGAAGCTTTCTTT	CASRKGVTEAFF
TRBJ2-1	NA	once	TRBV9	TGTGCCAGCAGTTCCAGGGGGAGGAATGAGCAGTTCTTC	CASSSRGRNEQFF
TRBJ2-6	NA	NA	TRBV14	TGTGCCAGCGGTTCTGGGGCCAACGTCCTGACTTTC	CASGSGANVLTF
TRBJ2-1	NA	NA	TRBV9	TGTGCCAGCAGCCCCCAGAGCTACAATGAGCAGTTCTTC	CASSPQSYNEQFF
TRBJ2-7	TRBD1	NA	TRBV7-6	TGTGCCAGCAGCCCGGTCTTTGACAGGGCGATAAAGCAGTACTTC	CASSPVFDRAIKQYF
TRBJ2-7	TRBD2	NA	TRBV10-3	TGTGCCATCAGTGCCTCGAGTAGCGGGAGGGCCTATGGCGAGCAGTACTTC	CAISASSSGRAYGEQYF
TRBJ1-1	TRBD1	NA	TRBV28	TGTGCCAGCAGGGCACAGGGGTACAGCACTGAAGCTTTCTTT	CASRAQGYSTEAFF
TRBJ1-2	NA	NA	TRBV18	TGTGCCAGCTCACCACTGTCAGGGGTGACCAACTATGGCTACACCTTC	CASSPLSGVTNYGYTF
TRBJ2-1	NA	NA	TRBV9	TGTGCCAGCAGCGTTGGAAGCGTCCCCTCCTACAATGAGCAGTTCTTC	CASSVGSVPSYNEQFF
TRBJ2-7	TRBD1	once	TRBV27	TGTGCCAGCGGCAGGACAGGGGGTATCAACGAGCAGTACTTC	CASGRTGGINEQYF
TRBJ2-7	NA	NA	TRBV7-2	TGTGCCAGCAGCCCCCGGCCTGCAGGAGCCTACGAGCAGTACTTC	CASSPRPAGAYEQYF
TRBJ1-5	NA	NA	TRBV10-3	TGTGCCACTAGACCCACTGGGGGAGGGGGCAATCAGCCCCAGCATTTT	CATRPTGGGGNQPQHF
TRBJ1-1	TRBD1	NA	TRBV6-4	TGTGCCAGCAGTGACCGAGACAGGGTTAGTCGGGCTTTCTTT	CASSDRDRVSRAFF
TRBJ1-1	NA	NA	TRBV6-1	TGTGCCAGCACCCCCGGGGGAGTCAGGAACACTGAAGCTTTCTTT	CASTPGGVRNTEAFF
TRBJ2-1	TRBD1	NA	TRBV11-2	TGTGCCAGCAGCTTAGGGAGGGGACAGGTTGGCACTTCGGCCAATGAGCAGTTCTTC	CASSLGRGQVGTSANEQFF
TRBJ2-3	NA	NA	TRBV19	TGTGCCAGTAGCCGAGAGAAAAGGGATACGCAGTATTTT	CASSREKRDTQYF
TRBJ2-3	TRBD1	NA	TRBV19	TGTGCCAGTAGTATAGTCGCCGCAGGGGGCGCGGGTGGCGCAGATACGCAGTATTTT	CASSIVAAGGAGGADTQYF
TRBJ2-2	NA	NA	TRBV2	TGTGCCAGCAGTGTTAGGACAGGCGGGGTCACCACCGGGGAGCTGTTTTTT	CASSVRTGGVTTGELFF
TRBJ1-2	NA	NA	TRBV10-2	TGCGCCAGCAGTGCGACCATAGGGTATGGCTACACCTTC	CASSATIGYGYTF
TRBJ2-1	TRBD2	once	TRBV14	TGTGCCAGCAGCCAAGAAGGATTAGCGGGAGAGGGGCAGTTCTTC	CASSQEGLAGEGQFF
TRBJ2-7	TRBD2	NA	TRBV6-5	TGTGCCAGCAGCGCAGCGGGAGTCTACGAGCAGTACTTC	CASSAAGVYEQYF
TRBJ2-1	NA	once	TRBV2	TGTGCCAGCAGTGACTCTAGCAGCAGCTACAATGAGCAGTTCTTC	CASSDSSSSYNEQFF
TRBJ1-5	NA	once	TRBV19	TGTGCCAGTAGTTGGGGGCTGACGAAGCCGCCCCAGCATTTT	CASSWGLTKPPQHF
TRBJ2-1	TRBD2	NA	TRBV18	TGTGCCAGCTCACGTCCCCATCCGGGAGGGTCTTTTGGGTCCTACAATGAGCAGTTCTTC	CASSRPHPGGSFGSYNEQFF
TRBJ2-1	TRBD2	NA	TRBV2	TGTGCCAGCAGGCTAGCGGGACACAATGAGCAGTTCTTC	CASRLAGHNEQFF
TRBJ1-4	TRBD1	NA	TRBV7-2	TGTGCCAGCAGCTTCCGGACAGGGTTGAGCGAAAAACTGTTTTTT	CASSFRTGLSEKLFF
TRBJ1-1	NA	NA	TRBV4-3	TGCGCCAGCAGCCAAGCTCAGGGGATCACTGAAGCTTTCTTT	CASSQAQGITEAFF
TRBJ2-7	NA	once	TRBV9	TGTGCCAGCAGCGTGGCTCTCCAGGCTCAGCAGTACTTC	CASSVALQAQQYF
TRBJ2-3	NA	NA	TRBV10-3	TGTGCCATCAGTGAGTCGGGGCCCACAGATACGCAGTATTTT	CAISESGPTDTQYF
TRBJ2-7	NA	NA	TRBV7-9	TGTGCCAGCACACAATGGACTGGAAACTACGAGCAGTACTTC	CASTQWTGNYEQYF